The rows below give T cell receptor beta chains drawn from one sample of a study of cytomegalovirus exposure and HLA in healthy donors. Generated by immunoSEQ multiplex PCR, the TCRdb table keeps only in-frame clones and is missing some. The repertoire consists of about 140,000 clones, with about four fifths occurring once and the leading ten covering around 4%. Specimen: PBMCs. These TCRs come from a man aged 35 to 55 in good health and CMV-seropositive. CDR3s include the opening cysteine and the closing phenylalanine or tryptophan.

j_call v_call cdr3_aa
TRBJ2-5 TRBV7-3 CASSPGTALQETQYF
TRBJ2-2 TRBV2 CASSEGVSGTGELFF
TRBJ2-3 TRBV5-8 CASSYRTGGIDTQYF
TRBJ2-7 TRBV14 CASSQDQGHSYEQYF
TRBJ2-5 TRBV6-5 CASRTTEAETQYF
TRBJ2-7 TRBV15 CATSRDRYEQYF
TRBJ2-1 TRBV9 CASSVAERGGTYNEQFF
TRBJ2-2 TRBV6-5 CASRLRASNTGELFF
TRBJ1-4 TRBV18 CASSPRGQGATTNEKLFF
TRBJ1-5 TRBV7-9 CASSSSDREDYQPQHF
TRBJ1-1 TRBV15 CATSSTANTEAFF
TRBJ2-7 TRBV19 CASSIGRGPNEQYF
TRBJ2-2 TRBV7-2 CASSLAAGGPSGELFF
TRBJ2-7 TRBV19 CASSPRGAYEQYF
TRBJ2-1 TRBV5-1 CASSLVWTGGNEQFF
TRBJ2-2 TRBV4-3 CASSQGYRANTGELFF
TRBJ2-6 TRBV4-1 CASSTISGGANGANVLTF
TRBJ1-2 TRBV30 CAWSPGGMSGYTF